This is a list of T cell receptor beta chains from one sample in a study of cytomegalovirus exposure and HLA in healthy donors. Repertoires were generated with immunoSEQ multiplex PCR, while TCRdb's copy carries only in-frame clones and drops some. The table shows 130,000 or so clones, with roughly 80% occurring only once. Specimen: PBMCs. The source of these receptors is a woman aged 50 to 60 in good health and CMV-seropositive. CDR3s include the opening cysteine and the closing phenylalanine or tryptophan. D genes are given only for firm matches. The size field is filled for only some rows; it gives once, few, many or a size class.

DNA,CDR3,J,V,D,size
TGTGCCAGCAGCGTAGGGACTAGCGGGTACGAGCAGTACTTC,CASSVGTSGYEQYF,TRBJ2-7,TRBV9,TRBD2,NA
TGTGCCAGTAGTGAGGGGCGGGGGAGGGTGTCGGAAGCTTTCTTT,CASSEGRGRVSEAFF,TRBJ1-1,TRBV19,NA,NA
TGTGCCAGCAGGAGAGGACAGGGGTATTCACCCCTCCACTTT,CASRRGQGYSPLHF,TRBJ1-6,TRBV5-4,TRBD1,NA
TGTGCCAGTAGTATAGAAAGGAGTCAAAATCAGCCCCAGCATTTT,CASSIERSQNQPQHF,TRBJ1-5,TRBV19,NA,NA
TGTGCCAGCAGCTTAGATCAACAGAGGCAGTACTTC,CASSLDQQRQYF,TRBJ2-7,TRBV11-2,NA,NA
TGTGCCAGCAGCGGGTGGGGGACAAGGGGGACTGAAGCTTTCTTT,CASSGWGTRGTEAFF,TRBJ1-1,TRBV7-2,NA,NA
TGTGCCAGCAGCGTAGCGGAGGGTCCCCTGGAAGGCTACACCTTC,CASSVAEGPLEGYTF,TRBJ1-2,TRBV9,NA,NA
TGTGCCAGCAGTGAATTAAGTTACATCACCGGGGAGCTGTTTTTT,CASSELSYITGELFF,TRBJ2-2,TRBV25-1,NA,NA
TGTGCCAGCAGTTGGGACTCCCTCCGAGACGAGCAGTACTTC,CASSWDSLRDEQYF,TRBJ2-7,TRBV2,NA,NA
TGTGCCAGCAGCCCGTTCAAGCGGGGGGGCCCGAACACCGGGGAGCTGTTTTTT,CASSPFKRGGPNTGELFF,TRBJ2-2,TRBV7-3,TRBD2,NA
TGCGCCAGCAGCTTACGGGGACAGGGTGGTGGCTACACCTTC,CASSLRGQGGGYTF,TRBJ1-2,TRBV5-1,TRBD1,NA
TGTGCCAGTGGACAGGCCCTCACCTACGAGCAGTACTTC,CASGQALTYEQYF,TRBJ2-7,TRBV2,TRBD1,NA
TGTGCCAGCAGCTTAAGAGCAGGGGGTTACACAGATACGCAGTATTTT,CASSLRAGGYTDTQYF,TRBJ2-3,TRBV7-9,TRBD1,NA
TGCAGCGTAAGAGAACGGGGAATGGATCAGCCCCAGCATTTT,CSVRERGMDQPQHF,TRBJ1-5,TRBV29-1,NA,once
TGTGCCAGCAGTTACCAGGGACAGCAGGGGTACAATGAGCAGTTCTTC,CASSYQGQQGYNEQFF,TRBJ2-1,TRBV2,TRBD1,NA
TGTGCCAGCAGCGTAGGAGGAGGGACTAGTGGTAATGAGCAGTTCTTC,CASSVGGGTSGNEQFF,TRBJ2-1,TRBV9,TRBD2,NA
TGTGCCAGTAGTATGAGTTCCCTGCAGTTCTTC,CASSMSSLQFF,TRBJ2-1,TRBV19,NA,NA
TGTGCCAGCAGCGTAGGGTTACGGACAGGGGGCAGCGGGGTCCAAGCTTTCTTT,CASSVGLRTGGSGVQAFF,TRBJ1-1,TRBV9,TRBD1,NA
TGTGCCAGCTCCCCGTTAGAGGATGAAAAACTGTTTTTT,CASSPLEDEKLFF,TRBJ1-4,TRBV18,NA,NA
TGTGCCAGTAGTATTCCAACAGATAGCAATCAGCCCCAGCATTTT,CASSIPTDSNQPQHF,TRBJ1-5,TRBV19,NA,few
TGTGCCAGCAGCTTAGGCGGGGGGGCCCGAGAGACCCAGTACTTC,CASSLGGGARETQYF,TRBJ2-5,TRBV5-4,TRBD2,once
TGTGCCAGCAGTACAGGGACCACTAATGAAAAACTGTTTTTT,CASSTGTTNEKLFF,TRBJ1-4,TRBV6-5,NA,NA
TGTGCCAGCAGCTATAACCGGGACAGCTTCCCTCCCTACAATGAGCAGTTCTTC,CASSYNRDSFPPYNEQFF,TRBJ2-1,TRBV11-2,TRBD1,once